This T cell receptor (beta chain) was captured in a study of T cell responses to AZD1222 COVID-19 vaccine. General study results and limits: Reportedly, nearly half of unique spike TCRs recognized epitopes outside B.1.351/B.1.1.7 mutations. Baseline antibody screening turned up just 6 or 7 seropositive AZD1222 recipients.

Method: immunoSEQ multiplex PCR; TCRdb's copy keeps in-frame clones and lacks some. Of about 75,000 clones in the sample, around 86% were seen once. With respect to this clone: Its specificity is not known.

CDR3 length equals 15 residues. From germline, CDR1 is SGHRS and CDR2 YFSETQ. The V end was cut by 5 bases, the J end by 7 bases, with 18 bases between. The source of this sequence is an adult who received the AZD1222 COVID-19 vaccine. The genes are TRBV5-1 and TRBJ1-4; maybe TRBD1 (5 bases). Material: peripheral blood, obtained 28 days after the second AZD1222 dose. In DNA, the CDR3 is TGCGCCAGCAGTCGCCTTCCCCAGGGCACTGAAAAACTGTTTTTT. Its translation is CASSRLPQGTEKLFF.